This paragraph covers one TCR beta chain sequence. Its antigen is unidentified. This specimen belongs to a study of T cell repertoires in cytomegalovirus infection. Broader study findings: Dominant in the ex vivo response were TCR beta clonotypes restricted by HLA-C and specific for CMV.

Trimming pared 6 bases from V and 1 base from J, leaving 13 bases between. CDR1 is ENHRY, CDR2 SYGVKD, per germline. The length of the CDR3 is 14 residues. MiXCR, run by TCRdb on the reads, gives a single entry per CDR3 protein. This sample yields 740,000 or so distinct CDR3 sequences, of which 35% are seen a single time; about 2.8% belongs to the top ten. Sequencing was performed on PBMCs. The sequence was collected from a human donor in good health (CMV status not recorded). Some clones in this sample may be carry-over from other donors' samples. This sequence joins TRBV10-3 and TRBJ2-7, with D unclear. The CDR3 coding sequence is TGTGCCATCAGATCCGCCGGCCCATCCTACGAGCAGTACTTC. As protein: CAIRSAGPSYEQYF.